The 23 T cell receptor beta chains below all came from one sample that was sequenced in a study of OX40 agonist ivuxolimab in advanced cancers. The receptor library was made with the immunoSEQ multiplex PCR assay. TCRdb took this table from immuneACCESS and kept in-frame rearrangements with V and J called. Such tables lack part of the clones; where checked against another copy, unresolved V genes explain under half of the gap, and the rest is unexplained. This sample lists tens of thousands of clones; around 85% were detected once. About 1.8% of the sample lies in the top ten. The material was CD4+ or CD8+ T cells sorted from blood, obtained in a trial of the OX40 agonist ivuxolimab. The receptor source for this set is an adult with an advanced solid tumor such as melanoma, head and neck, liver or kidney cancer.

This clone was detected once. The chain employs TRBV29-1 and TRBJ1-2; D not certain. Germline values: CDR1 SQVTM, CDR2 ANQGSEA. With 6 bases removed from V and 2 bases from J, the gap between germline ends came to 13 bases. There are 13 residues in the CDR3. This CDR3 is CSVPSRLNYGYTF. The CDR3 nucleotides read TGCAGCGTACCCTCCCGCCTGAACTATGGCTACACCTTC.

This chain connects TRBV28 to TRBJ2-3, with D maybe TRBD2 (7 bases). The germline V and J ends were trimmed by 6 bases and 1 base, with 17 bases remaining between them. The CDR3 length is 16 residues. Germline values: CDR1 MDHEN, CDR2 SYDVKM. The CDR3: CASSPRGGDRTDTQYF. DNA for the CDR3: TGTGCCAGCAGCCCCCGAGGGGGGGACCGCACAGATACGCAGTATTTT.

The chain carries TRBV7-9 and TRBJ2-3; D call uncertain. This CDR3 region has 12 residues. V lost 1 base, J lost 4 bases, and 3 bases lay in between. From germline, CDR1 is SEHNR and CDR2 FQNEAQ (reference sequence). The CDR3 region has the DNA TGTGCCAGCAGCTTAGTCCCAGATACGCAGTATTTT. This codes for CASSLVPDTQYF.

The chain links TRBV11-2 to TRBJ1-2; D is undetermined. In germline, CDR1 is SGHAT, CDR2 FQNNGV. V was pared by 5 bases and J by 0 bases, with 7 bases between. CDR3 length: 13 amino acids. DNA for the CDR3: TGTGCCAGCAGCGTTAACGCTAACTATGGCTACACCTTC. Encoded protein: CASSVNANYGYTF.

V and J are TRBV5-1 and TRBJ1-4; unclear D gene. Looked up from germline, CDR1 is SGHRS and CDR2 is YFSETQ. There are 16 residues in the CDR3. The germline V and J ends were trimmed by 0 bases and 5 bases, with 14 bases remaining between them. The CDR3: CASSLAVPSGNEKLFF. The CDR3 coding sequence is TGCGCCAGCAGCTTGGCAGTTCCCTCGGGCAATGAAAAACTGTTTTTT.

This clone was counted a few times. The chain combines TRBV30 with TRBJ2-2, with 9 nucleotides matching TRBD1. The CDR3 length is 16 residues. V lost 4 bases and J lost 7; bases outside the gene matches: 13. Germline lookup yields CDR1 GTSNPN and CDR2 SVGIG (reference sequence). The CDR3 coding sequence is TGTGCCTGGAAACAAAGAGACAGGGGGGTGGTCGGGGAGCTGTTTTTT. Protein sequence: CAWKQRDRGVVGELFF.

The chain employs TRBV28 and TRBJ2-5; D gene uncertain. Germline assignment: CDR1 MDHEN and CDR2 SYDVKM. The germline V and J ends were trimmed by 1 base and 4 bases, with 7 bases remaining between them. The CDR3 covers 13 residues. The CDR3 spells CASSLSNPETQYF. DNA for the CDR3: TGTGCCAGCAGTTTATCGAATCCAGAGACCCAGTACTTC. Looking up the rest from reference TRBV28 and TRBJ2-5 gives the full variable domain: DVKVTQSSRYLVKRTGEKVFLECVQDMDHENMFWYRQDPGLGLRLIYFSYDVKMKEKGDIPEGYSVSREKKERFSLILESASTNQTSMYLCASSLSNPETQYFGPGTRLLVL.

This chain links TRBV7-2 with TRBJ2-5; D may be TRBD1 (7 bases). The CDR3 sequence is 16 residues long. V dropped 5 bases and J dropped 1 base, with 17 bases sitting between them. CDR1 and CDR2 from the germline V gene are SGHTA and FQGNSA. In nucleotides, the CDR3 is TGTGCCAGCAGCCTCGCAGGGGGAGGATTCCAAGAGACCCAGTACTTC. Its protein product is CASSLAGGGFQETQYF.

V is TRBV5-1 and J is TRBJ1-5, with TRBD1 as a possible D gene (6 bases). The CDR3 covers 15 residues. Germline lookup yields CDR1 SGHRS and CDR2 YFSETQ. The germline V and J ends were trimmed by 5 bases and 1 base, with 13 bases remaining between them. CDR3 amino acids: CASSITGLSNQPQHF. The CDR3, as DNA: TGCGCCAGCAGTATAACAGGGTTGAGCAATCAGCCCCAGCATTTT. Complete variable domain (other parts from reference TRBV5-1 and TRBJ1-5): KAGVTQTPRYLIKTRGQQVTLSCSPISGHRSVSWYQQTPGQGLQFLFEYFSETQRNKGNFPGRFSGRQFSNSRSEMNVSTLELGDSALYLCASSITGLSNQPQHFGDGTRLSIL.

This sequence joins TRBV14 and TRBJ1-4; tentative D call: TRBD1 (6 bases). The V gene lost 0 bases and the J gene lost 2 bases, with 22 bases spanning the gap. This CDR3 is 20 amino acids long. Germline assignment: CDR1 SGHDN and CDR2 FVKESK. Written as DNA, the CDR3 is TGTGCCAGCAGCCAAGATTGGTGGCCGATACTGGGGGCGACTAATGAAAAACTGTTTTTT. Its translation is CASSQDWWPILGATNEKLFF.

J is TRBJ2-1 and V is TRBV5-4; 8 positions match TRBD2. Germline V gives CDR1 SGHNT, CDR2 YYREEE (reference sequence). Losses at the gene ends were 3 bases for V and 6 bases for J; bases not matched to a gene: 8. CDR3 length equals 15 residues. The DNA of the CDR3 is TGTGCCAGCAGCTCGGGACTAGGGTACACCAATGAGCAGTTCTTC. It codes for CASSSGLGYTNEQFF.

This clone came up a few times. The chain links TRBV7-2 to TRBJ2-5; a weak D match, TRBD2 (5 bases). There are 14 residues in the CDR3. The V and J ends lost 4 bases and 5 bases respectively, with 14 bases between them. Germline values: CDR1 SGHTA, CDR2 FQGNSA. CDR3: CASSSMRGSETQYF. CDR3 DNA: TGTGCCAGCAGCTCCATGAGAGGGTCGGAGACCCAGTACTTC.

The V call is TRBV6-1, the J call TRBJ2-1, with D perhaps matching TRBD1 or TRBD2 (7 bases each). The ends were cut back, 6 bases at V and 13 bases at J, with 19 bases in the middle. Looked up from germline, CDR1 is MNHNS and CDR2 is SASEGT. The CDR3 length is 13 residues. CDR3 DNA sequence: TGTGCCAGCAGAGAGACAGGGAGGGATAACCAGTTCTTC. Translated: CASRETGRDNQFF.

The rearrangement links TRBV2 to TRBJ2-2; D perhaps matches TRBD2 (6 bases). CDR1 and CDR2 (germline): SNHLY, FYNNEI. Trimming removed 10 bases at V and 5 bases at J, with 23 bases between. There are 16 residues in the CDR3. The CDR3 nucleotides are TGTGCCACTAGGGGCCTAGCGAGCGTCGGGACCGGGGAGCTGTTTTTT. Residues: CATRGLASVGTGELFF.

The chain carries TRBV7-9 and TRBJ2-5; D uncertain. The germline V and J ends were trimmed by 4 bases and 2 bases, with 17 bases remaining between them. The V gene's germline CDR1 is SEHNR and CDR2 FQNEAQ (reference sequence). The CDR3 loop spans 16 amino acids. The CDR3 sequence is CASSSVGATAQETQYF. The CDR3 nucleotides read TGTGCCAGCAGCTCTGTCGGAGCTACCGCTCAAGAGACCCAGTACTTC.

The CDR3 is CASSPYRDRSYEQYF. CDR3 nucleotides: TGTGCCAGCAGCCCTTACAGGGACCGATCCTACGAGCAGTACTTC. The chain uses TRBV6-5 and TRBJ2-7, with D perhaps matching TRBD1 (6 bases). This CDR3 is built from 15 residues. With 6 bases removed from V and 1 base from J, the gap between germline ends came to 16 bases. Germline-derived CDR1 and CDR2 are MNHEY and SVGAGI.

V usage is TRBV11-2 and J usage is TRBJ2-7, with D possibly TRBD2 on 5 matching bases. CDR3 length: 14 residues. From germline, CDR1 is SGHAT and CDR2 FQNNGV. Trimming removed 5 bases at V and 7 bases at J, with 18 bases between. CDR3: CASSLGRVSGEQYF. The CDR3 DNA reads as TGTGCCAGCAGCCTCGGACGGGTCTCGGGAGAGCAGTACTTC.

The CDR3 sequence is CASSPPFGSGRGYEQYF. The CDR3 nucleotides read TGTGCCAGCAGCCCACCTTTTGGGAGCGGGAGGGGATACGAGCAGTACTTC. The gene calls are TRBV7-8 and TRBJ2-7, with 10 bases lining up with TRBD2. With V trimmed by 5 bases and J by 4 bases, 14 bases remained unmatched. This CDR3 comprises 17 residues. Germline-derived CDR1 and CDR2 are SGHVS and FQNEAQ.

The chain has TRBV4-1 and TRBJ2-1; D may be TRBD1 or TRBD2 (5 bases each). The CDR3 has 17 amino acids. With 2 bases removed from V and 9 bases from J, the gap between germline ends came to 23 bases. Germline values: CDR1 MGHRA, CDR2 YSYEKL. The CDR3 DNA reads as TGCGCCAGCAGCCAATGGGAGAGGACAACTAGGGCAGCTGAGCAGTTCTTC. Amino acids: CASSQWERTTRAAEQFF.

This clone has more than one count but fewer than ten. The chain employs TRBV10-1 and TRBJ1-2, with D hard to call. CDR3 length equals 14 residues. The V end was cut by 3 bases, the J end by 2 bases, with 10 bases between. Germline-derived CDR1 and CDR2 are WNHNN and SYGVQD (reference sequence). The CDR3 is CASSDTGFNYGYTF. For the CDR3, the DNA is TGCGCCAGCAGTGATACCGGGTTCAACTATGGCTACACCTTC.

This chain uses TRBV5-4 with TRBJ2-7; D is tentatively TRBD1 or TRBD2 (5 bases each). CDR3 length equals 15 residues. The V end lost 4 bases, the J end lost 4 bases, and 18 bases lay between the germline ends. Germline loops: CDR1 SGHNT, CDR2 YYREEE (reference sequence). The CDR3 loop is CASSVGDPSIYEQYF. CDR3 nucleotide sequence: TGTGCCAGCAGCGTAGGGGACCCCTCGATTTACGAGCAGTACTTC.

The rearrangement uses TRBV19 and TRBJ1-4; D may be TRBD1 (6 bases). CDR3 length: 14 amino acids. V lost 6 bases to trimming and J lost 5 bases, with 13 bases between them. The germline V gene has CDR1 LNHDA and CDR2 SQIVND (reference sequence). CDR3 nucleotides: TGTGCCAGTAGGAGGAGACAGGAAAATGAAAAACTGTTTTTT. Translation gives CASRRRQENEKLFF. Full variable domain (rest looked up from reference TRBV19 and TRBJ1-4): DGGITQSPKYLFRKEGQNVTLSCEQNLNHDAMYWYRQDPGQGLRLIYYSQIVNDFQKGDIAEGYSVSREKKESFPLTVTSAQKNPTAFYLCASRRRQENEKLFFGSGTQLSVL.

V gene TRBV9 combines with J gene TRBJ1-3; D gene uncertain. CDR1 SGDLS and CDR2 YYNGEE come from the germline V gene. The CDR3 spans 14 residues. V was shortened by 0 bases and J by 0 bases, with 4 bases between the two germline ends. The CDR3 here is CASSVGYSGNTIYF. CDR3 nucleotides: TGTGCCAGCAGCGTAGGGTACTCTGGAAACACCATATATTTT.